These 9 T cell receptor beta chains were all obtained from the same sample, sequenced in a study of molecular identifiers for immune sequencing clone quantification. Using its own MiXCR run on the PCR reads, TCRdb lists one record per CDR3 protein. The data contain roughly 86,000 distinct CDR3 sequences, over 15% of them singletons. Sequencing was carried out using naive CD8+ T cells from blood, with Jurkat cell RNA spiked in. Subset of the sample: FACS-sorted CD8+CD4-CCR7+CD45RA+ naive T cells. These receptors were obtained from a human donor in good health. Some libraries in this study had Jurkat cell RNA spiked in.

This clonotype was observed at least ten times. The chain links TRBV28 to TRBJ1-4, with D unresolved. The CDR3 is made up of 15 amino acids. CDR1 MDHEN and CDR2 SYDVKM come from the germline V gene. Trimming cost V 5 bases and J 8 bases, with 18 bases left between them. The CDR3 spells CASSPPSYHREKLFF. CDR3 DNA sequence: TGTGCCAGCAGTCCCCCTTCCTACCACAGAGAAAAACTGTTTTTT.

This clonotype appeared many times. This chain links TRBV4-3 with TRBJ2-3, with a tentative D call TRBD2 (5 bases). The CDR3 runs 15 residues. Trimming removed 1 base at V and 0 bases at J, with 8 bases between. Germline CDR1 is LGHNA and CDR2 is YSLEER. The CDR3 region is CASSQAGSSTDTQYF. CDR3 sequence (DNA): TGCGCCAGCAGCCAAGCGGGATCTAGCACAGATACGCAGTATTTT.

This clonotype was observed many times. The chain couples TRBV30 to TRBJ2-5; D is possibly TRBD1 (5 bases). The CDR3 runs 15 residues. Germline assignment: CDR1 GTSNPN and CDR2 SVGIG (reference sequence). With 0 bases removed from V and 0 bases from J, the gap between germline ends came to 11 bases. CDR3 bases: TGTGCCTGGAGTGTAGGGGCCAGCTACCAAGAGACCCAGTACTTC. Translating it yields CAWSVGASYQETQYF.

In its sample, this clonotype was seen many times. This chain links TRBV27 with TRBJ2-2; D not resolved. The germline V gene encodes CDR1 MNHEY and CDR2 SMNVEV (reference sequence). With 8 bases removed from V and 6 bases from J, the gap between germline ends came to 7 bases. The CDR3 is 11 residues long. The CDR3 here is CASGLAGELFF. The DNA for the CDR3 is TGTGCCAGCGGTCTCGCCGGGGAGCTGTTTTTT.

This clonotype appeared many times. The gene calls are TRBV9 and TRBJ1-5; D is ambiguous. V was trimmed by 4 bases and J by 7 bases, leaving 15 bases between them. Per the germline V gene, CDR1 is SGDLS and CDR2 is YYNGEE. The CDR3 has 14 amino acids. The CDR3 DNA follows: TGTGCCAGCAGCCCAGACTTGAGCGTGCAGCCCCAGCATTTT. It encodes CASSPDLSVQPQHF.

There are a few counts of this clonotype. A much larger clone is a single base away; this may be a read error. CDR3 residues: CASSILAGAYEQCF. CDR3 DNA: TGTGCCAGTAGTATCCTAGCGGGAGCCTACGAGCAGTGCTTC. The chain is built from TRBV19 and TRBJ2-7; 10 bases match TRBD2. CDR1 and CDR2 from the germline V gene are LNHDA and SQIVND (reference sequence). The CDR3 length is 14 residues.

This clonotype has a count of ten or more. This CDR3 is CASRDRELSEKLFF. The CDR3, as DNA: TGTGCCAGTCGTGACAGGGAATTGAGCGAAAAACTGTTTTTT. V gene TRBV19 combines with J gene TRBJ1-4; the match to TRBD1 covers 7 bases. The germline CDR1 and CDR2 sequences are LNHDA and SQIVND (reference sequence). This CDR3 has 14 amino acids. V was pared by 8 bases and J by 8 bases, with 11 bases of the junction left unmatched. Full variable domain (remainder filled in from reference TRBV19 and TRBJ1-4): DGGITQSPKYLFRKEGQNVTLSCEQNLNHDAMYWYRQDPGQGLRLIYYSQIVNDFQKGDIAEGYSVSREKKESFPLTVTSAQKNPTAFYLCASRDRELSEKLFFGSGTQLSVL.

This clonotype was counted ten times or more. The chain employs TRBV28 and TRBJ2-3; TRBD2 matches 7 bases. CDR3 length: 15 amino acids. Trimming took 5 bases from V and 2 from J; bases not matched to a gene: 7. In germline, CDR1 is MDHEN, CDR2 SYDVKM. The CDR3 sequence is CASSASGALTDTQYF. The CDR3 coding sequence is TGTGCCAGCAGTGCCAGCGGGGCGCTCACAGATACGCAGTATTTT.

This clonotype occurred many times. The chain uses TRBV12-3 or TRBV12-4 and TRBJ1-5, with no clear D. V dropped 1 base and J dropped 0 bases, with 7 bases sitting between them. There are 15 residues in the CDR3. CDR3 DNA sequence: TGTGCCAGCAGTTTAGGGGGTTATAGCAATCAGCCCCAGCATTTT. Protein product: CASSLGGYSNQPQHF.